These T cell receptor beta chains were read from a single sample in a study of cytomegalovirus exposure and HLA in healthy donors. Method: immunoSEQ multiplex PCR; TCRdb's copy keeps in-frame clones and lacks some. Here the sample spans around 200,000 clones, 79% being singletons. The sequencing input was PBMCs. The receptors shown here come from a woman aged 25 to 39 in good health and CMV-seropositive. Both conserved end residues are part of each CDR3. A D gene is named only where the DNA matches it firmly. The size field is filled for only some rows; it gives once, few, many or a size class.

NA | TRBJ1-1 | TRBV6-1 | few | 12 | TGTGCCAGCAGTTATACAGGGCCTGAAGCTTTCTTT | CASSYTGPEAFF
TRBD1 | TRBJ1-2 | TRBV7-2 | NA | 14 | TGTGCCAGCAGCTACAACAGGGGCAACTATGGCTACACCTTC | CASSYNRGNYGYTF
TRBD1 | TRBJ1-2 | TRBV5-6 | NA | 15 | TGTGCCAGCAGCCTAAACCCGGGACAGGTCTATGGCTACACCTTC | CASSLNPGQVYGYTF
NA | TRBJ2-5 | TRBV9 | NA | 14 | TGTGCCATCCACGTGGGGCAGTATCAAGAGACCCAGTACTTC | CAIHVGQYQETQYF
NA | TRBJ1-1 | TRBV10-2 | few | 14 | TGCGCCAGCAGTGAAGGTCGGGGGGGTTCTGAAGCTTTCTTT | CASSEGRGGSEAFF
TRBD2 | TRBJ2-7 | TRBV7-8 | NA | 14 | TGTGCCACCTCGTCAGCGGGAGTCTCCTACGAGCAGTACTTC | CATSSAGVSYEQYF
TRBD1 | TRBJ2-7 | TRBV15 | few | 15 | TGTGCCACCAGCAGCGGACAGGGGCAGGGGGACGAGCAGTACTTC | CATSSGQGQGDEQYF
NA | TRBJ1-2 | TRBV9 | NA | 15 | TGTGCCAGCAGCGTAGAAATGGAATCGGGGGGAGGCTACACCTTC | CASSVEMESGGGYTF
TRBD1 | TRBJ2-7 | TRBV5-1 | NA | 16 | TGCGCCAGCAGCTTGGGCTGGGGACAGGGGTTCCACGAGCAGTACTTC | CASSLGWGQGFHEQYF
TRBD2 | TRBJ2-3 | TRBV7-9 | NA | 18 | TGTGCCAGCAGCTCATTACTAGCGGGGGATCAAATCACAGATACGCAGTATTTT | CASSSLLAGDQITDTQYF
TRBD1 | TRBJ1-1 | TRBV11-2 | once | 15 | TGTGCCAGCAGGGCTGTCAGGGGGGTTAGCACTGAAGCTTTCTTT | CASRAVRGVSTEAFF
NA | TRBJ2-5 | TRBV18 | few | 15 | TGTGCCAGCTCACTTCGAGCGGAGGCCTGGGAGACCCAGTACTTC | CASSLRAEAWETQYF
NA | TRBJ2-4 | TRBV2 | NA | 14 | TGTGCCAGCAGGATTCAGAGATTGGGAGACATTCAGTACTTC | CASRIQRLGDIQYF
NA | TRBJ1-5 | TRBV4-1 | NA | 13 | TGCGCCAGCAGCCAAGGTCCCTATCAGCCCCAGCATTTT | CASSQGPYQPQHF
NA | TRBJ2-5 | TRBV30 | NA | 14 | TGTGCCTGGGCACGGACAGCTTACCAAGAGACCCAGTACTTC | CAWARTAYQETQYF
NA | TRBJ2-7 | TRBV20-1 | NA | 9 | TGCAGTGCAGGGGTCGAGCAGTACTTC | CSAGVEQYF
NA | TRBJ2-7 | TRBV5-5 | NA | 15 | TGTGCCAGCAGTCTCTGGGGTAGCGACACCTACGAGCAGTACTTC | CASSLWGSDTYEQYF
TRBD1 | TRBJ2-1 | TRBV11-2 | few | 14 | TGTGCCAGCAGCACGACAGGGGATACCAATGAGCAGTTCTTC | CASSTTGDTNEQFF
TRBD1 | TRBJ2-1 | TRBV7-9 | NA | 16 | TGTGCCAGCAGCTTTCCCGGACAGGGGTTTCTCGATGAGCAGTTCTTC | CASSFPGQGFLDEQFF
TRBD2 | TRBJ2-1 | TRBV30 | few | 15 | TGTGCCTGGGTTGGGACTAGCGGACGCCACAATGAGCAGTTCTTC | CAWVGTSGRHNEQFF
TRBD1 | TRBJ1-1 | TRBV7-2 | NA | 14 | TGTGCCAGCAGCTTCGGACAGGGGGAAGGTGAAGCTTTCTTT | CASSFGQGEGEAFF
NA | TRBJ1-5 | TRBV5-6 | NA | 17 | TGTGCCAGCAGCTTGATGGGCCTAGGGGCTAACAATCAGCCCCAGCATTTT | CASSLMGLGANNQPQHF
NA | TRBJ2-2 | TRBV13 | NA | 15 | TGTGCCAGCAGCTCGATGGGCCCGAACACCGGGGAGCTGTTTTTT | CASSSMGPNTGELFF
NA | TRBJ1-1 | TRBV29-1 | few | 14 | TGCAGCGTTGAGGGGGAGGGGGACTGGGCTGAAGCTTTCTTT | CSVEGEGDWAEAFF
NA | TRBJ2-6 | TRBV9 | NA | 16 | TGTGCCAGCAGCGCCCTACCCGTCTCTGGGGCCAACGTCCTGACTTTC | CASSALPVSGANVLTF
NA | TRBJ1-1 | TRBV4-3 | NA | 14 | TGCGCCAGCAGCCAAGATAGCACAGGCACTGAAGCTTTCTTT | CASSQDSTGTEAFF
NA | TRBJ2-1 | TRBV2 | NA | 15 | TGTGCCAGCAGTACCCGGGACATCTCCTACAATGAGCAGTTCTTC | CASSTRDISYNEQFF
NA | TRBJ1-4 | TRBV7-8 | NA | 14 | TGTGCCAGCAGCTTAGGGGCCCGTAATGAAAAACTGTTTTTT | CASSLGARNEKLFF
TRBD2 | TRBJ2-1 | TRBV5-1 | NA | 15 | TGCGCCAGCAGCCCCCGGGGGGGCCGGGGGAATGAGCAGTTCTTC | CASSPRGGRGNEQFF
NA | TRBJ2-5 | TRBV7-2 | NA | 13 | TGTGCCAGCAGCCCGGTGGTATTAGAGACCCAGTACTTC | CASSPVVLETQYF
TRBD2 | TRBJ2-7 | TRBV25-1 | NA | 15 | TGTGCCAGCAGTGAACCGGGGGGGAGGGCCTACGAGCAGTACTTC | CASSEPGGRAYEQYF
TRBD2 | TRBJ2-1 | TRBV11-2 | NA | 16 | TGTGCCAGCAGTCTGACCGGGACTACCCTAGGAGGTGAGCAGTTCTTC | CASSLTGTTLGGEQFF
TRBD2 | TRBJ2-1 | TRBV15 | NA | 16 | TGTGCCACCAGCAGGGGGTTAGCGGGGGACAACAATGAGCAGTTCTTC | CATSRGLAGDNNEQFF
TRBD2 | TRBJ2-3 | TRBV5-1 | NA | 17 | TGCGCCAGCAGCTCCGTAGCGGGAGGAGGAGGTACAGATACGCAGTATTTT | CASSSVAGGGGTDTQYF
NA | TRBJ1-5 | TRBV2 | NA | 14 | TGTGCCAGCAGCCTTGACACCAGCAATCAGCCCCAGCATTTT | CASSLDTSNQPQHF
TRBD1 | TRBJ2-1 | TRBV7-9 | NA | 17 | TGTGCCAGCAGCTCGCGTGAGACAGGGGAGTCCTACAATGAGCAGTTCTTC | CASSSRETGESYNEQFF
TRBD2 | TRBJ2-5 | TRBV6-4 | NA | 15 | TGTGCCAACTTGCGGGGGGGGCATTGCCGGGAGACCCAGTACTTC | CANLRGGHCRETQYF
NA | TRBJ1-2 | TRBV5-6 | NA | 13 | TGTGCCACCCTCAGGTCATCTTACTATGGCTACACCTTC | CATLRSSYYGYTF
NA | TRBJ2-7 | TRBV11-2 | NA | 16 | TGTGCCAGCAGCTTAGAGGCCCTAGCGCGGTCCTACGAGCAGTACTTC | CASSLEALARSYEQYF
NA | TRBJ1-2 | TRBV4-3 | NA | 18 | TGCGCCAGCAGCCAAGATTGGGAGCTGGGAGGTTCGAGCTATGGCTACACCTTC | CASSQDWELGGSSYGYTF
NA | TRBJ2-7 | TRBV6-5 | NA | 13 | TGTGCCAGCAGTTACGAGGACTCCTACGAGCAGTACTTC | CASSYEDSYEQYF
NA | TRBJ1-1 | TRBV11-2 | NA | 13 | TGTGCCAGCAGCTTAGATCGGGGTGCTGAAGCTTTCTTT | CASSLDRGAEAFF
TRBD1 | TRBJ2-4 | TRBV7-8 | NA | 15 | TGTGCCAGCAGCTCCGCGACAGGGGCGAAAAACATTCAGTACTTC | CASSSATGAKNIQYF
NA | TRBJ1-2 | TRBV9 | few | 12 | TGTGCCAGCAGCGTAGGTATCTATGGCTACACCTTC | CASSVGIYGYTF
TRBD1 | TRBJ1-2 | TRBV2 | NA | 15 | TGTGCCAGCAGGCGGATCGGACAGGGGGCGCGGGGCTACACCTTC | CASRRIGQGARGYTF
TRBD2 | TRBJ2-5 | TRBV10-3 | NA | 14 | TGTGCCATCAGTGGGCTAGCGGGAGAAGAGACCCAGTACTTC | CAISGLAGEETQYF
TRBD1 | TRBJ1-2 | TRBV30 | NA | 11 | TGTGCCTGGGGACAGGGGGGCCCCTACACCTTC | CAWGQGGPYTF
NA | TRBJ2-1 | TRBV12-5 | once | 13 | TGTGCTAGTGGTTTGGTACTCTCCCATGAGCAGTTCTTC | CASGLVLSHEQFF
NA | TRBJ2-1 | TRBV21-1 | NA | 18 | TGTGCCAGCAGCAAAGCGCTTGGATCCGGGACTAGCAACAATGAGCAGTTCTTC | CASSKALGSGTSNNEQFF
NA | TRBJ2-1 | TRBV18 | NA | 16 | TGTGCCAGCTCACCATTATCACCGAGGATGGACAATGAGCAGTTCTTC | CASSPLSPRMDNEQFF
TRBD2 | TRBJ2-5 | TRBV6-1 | NA | 15 | TGTGCCAGCAGCGAAGCGCTCACGGGGGGGGAGACCCAGTACTTC | CASSEALTGGETQYF
TRBD1 | TRBJ1-6 | TRBV7-4 | NA | 20 | TGTGCCAGCAGCCCCCCAATCCCACCGACAGGGATCAGGCCCGGGTCACCCCTCCACTTT | CASSPPIPPTGIRPGSPLHF
TRBD2 | TRBJ2-3 | TRBV29-1 | NA | 15 | TGCAGCGTTGAAGTCGCGGGGGAGGAGACAGATACGCAGTATTTT | CSVEVAGEETDTQYF
TRBD2 | TRBJ2-7 | TRBV4-3 | NA | 17 | TGCGCCAGCAGCCCGGGGACTAGCCATGCGAATCCTTACGAGCAGTACTTC | CASSPGTSHANPYEQYF
TRBD1 | TRBJ1-1 | TRBV4-3 | NA | 14 | TGCGCCAGCAGCCCTGGGACAGGTGGGACTGAAGCTTTCTTT | CASSPGTGGTEAFF